The 29 T cell receptor beta chains in this list originate from one sample, sequenced in a study of post-analysis software for immune sequencing data (dated by TCRdb to about 2015). What the research found in general, with its limitations: Patients showed significantly higher frequencies than controls for roughly five TRBV segments, among them TRBV5-6, TRBV5-1 and TRBV20-1.

Their cognate antigens are unknown. The method behind the library was PCR. Sequencing was performed on an Illumina HiSeq 2500. To reduce PCR and sequencing biases, unique molecular identifiers were built into the TCR beta cDNA libraries. TCRdb cleaned the public reads at Q25 with fastp, built clones with MiXCR and kept in-frame beta chains. Records with the same CDR3 protein are collapsed into one entry carrying the most frequent genes and DNA. A total of roughly 700,000 distinct CDR3 sequences appear in this sample, 25% to 30% of them only once. Together, the top ten hold more than 0.55% of the sample. What was sequenced was blood. Receptors were obtained from a girl aged 5-17 years with multiple sclerosis.

The chain joins TRBV5-1 to TRBJ2-7, with D possibly being TRBD1 (5 bases). The V end was cut by 7 bases, the J end by 0 bases, with 14 bases between. Germline values: CDR1 SGHRS, CDR2 YFSETQ. The CDR3 has 14 residues. The CDR3: CASRGQGNSYEQYF. The DNA for the CDR3 is TGCGCCAGCCGAGGTCAGGGAAACTCCTACGAGCAGTACTTC.

The chain recombines TRBV29-1 with TRBJ2-2; TRBD1 agrees at 8 bases. V was clipped by 6 bases and J by 1 base; unmatched bases: 4. From germline, CDR1 is SQVTM and CDR2 ANQGSEA. This CDR3 is 14 amino acids long. The CDR3 DNA reads as TGCAGCGTCCTTGGGACAGGGAACACCGGGGAGCTGTTTTTT. As protein: CSVLGTGNTGELFF.

The J gene is TRBJ1-2, the V gene TRBV6-5; perhaps TRBD1 as D (6 bases). CDR1 and CDR2 (germline): MNHEY, SVGAGI. V was clipped by 5 bases and J by 1 base, with 17 bases between them. The CDR3 sequence is 16 residues long. CDR3 protein: CASSQTGQFDNYGYTF. As DNA, the CDR3 is TGTGCCAGCAGTCAAACCGGACAGTTCGATAACTATGGCTACACCTTC.

The CDR3: CASSPRPVPSADTQYF. CDR3 DNA sequence: TGTGCCAGCAGTCCACGGCCTGTTCCTAGCGCAGATACGCAGTATTTT. This sequence joins TRBV12-3 or TRBV12-4 and TRBJ2-3, with D perhaps TRBD2 (6 bases). The V end lost 5 bases, the J end lost 4 bases, and 19 bases lay between the germline ends. The CDR3 extends over 16 amino acids.

As to this clonotype: This sequence may be a read error, since a much larger clone differs from it by one base. The gene calls are TRBV10-3 and TRBJ2-5; possibly TRBD1 or TRBD2 for D (6 bases each). Judging by the DNA end, TRBJ2-1 fits better; the J call may be wrong. Per the germline V gene, CDR1 is ENHRY and CDR2 is SYGVKD. There are 14 residues in the CDR3. CDR3 sequence reads: CAISLRGEQETQFF. The CDR3 bases are TGTGCCATCAGTTTGAGGGGGGAGCAAGAGACCCAGTTCTTC.

This clonotype was counted between two and nine times. The CDR3 DNA reads as TGCAGCGTTGCTTTACGAGCGGGAGGTGATACGCAGTATTTT. Translated, it gives CSVALRAGGDTQYF. The chain couples TRBV29-1 to TRBJ2-3; 9 bases map to TRBD2. The V gene's germline CDR1 is SQVTM and CDR2 ANQGSEA. The CDR3 runs 14 residues. Germline trimming cut 4 bases from V and 6 bases from J; bases unmatched to any gene: 8.

The table lists this clonotype with a few counts. V is TRBV7-9 and J is TRBJ2-7, with 7 bases identical to TRBD2. The CDR3 is 13 amino acids. Trimming at V came to 8 bases and at J to 0 bases, leaving 4 bases not matched to a gene. Germline V gene data show CDR1 as SEHNR and CDR2 as FQNEAQ (reference sequence). CDR3 DNA: TGTGCCAGCGCCGGGACTATCTCCTACGAGCAGTACTTC. This translates into CASAGTISYEQYF.

This clonotype was seen more than once but under ten times. V is TRBV11-2 and J is TRBJ2-2, with 11 bases fitting TRBD2. The J segment lost 6 bases and the V segment lost 4 bases, leaving 25 bases of the junction unmatched. The CDR3 has 22 amino acids. Germline assignment: CDR1 SGHAT and CDR2 FQNNGV. The chain's CDR3 is CASSSGWENQPLAGVGSGELFF. The CDR3 nucleotides are TGTGCCAGCAGCTCCGGCTGGGAGAACCAACCACTAGCGGGAGTTGGGTCCGGGGAGCTGTTTTTT.

This clonotype was found once. One junction end disagrees with the germline gene, perhaps due to a read error. CDR3 DNA: TGTGCCAGCAGCCTACAGGGGGGCAATCAGCCCCGGCATTTT. This encodes CASSLQGGNQPRHF. This chain links TRBV12-3 or TRBV12-4 with TRBJ1-5, with TRBD1 matching over 8 bases. The CDR3 is 14 amino acids.

This clonotype was seen a few times. The V and J genes are TRBV5-5 and TRBJ1-2; D possibly corresponds to TRBD1 (6 bases). This CDR3 has 14 residues. Germline V CDR1 and CDR2: SGHKS, YYEKEE (reference sequence). Trimming shortened V by 0 bases and J by 3 bases, and 9 bases separated the two germline ends. This chain's CDR3 is CASSLGGGDYGYTF. DNA for the CDR3: TGTGCCAGCAGCTTGGGAGGGGGGGACTATGGCTACACCTTC.

The chain is built from TRBV12-3 or TRBV12-4 and TRBJ2-3, with D maybe TRBD2 (5 bases). Deletions cut 2 bases from V and 3 bases from J, with 12 bases between. CDR3 size: 15 residues. CDR3 nucleotides: TGTGCCAGCAGTTTATCTAGAGAGGGAACAGATACGCAGTATTTT. Translated: CASSLSREGTDTQYF.

This clonotype was observed a handful of times. The CDR3 region has the DNA TGTGCCAGCAGCTACACCCCAAAACTAGCGGGACGCACAGATACGCAGTATTTT. Translated, it gives CASSYTPKLAGRTDTQYF. The chain carries TRBV9 and TRBJ2-3; TRBD2 matches 10 bases. Per the germline V gene, CDR1 is SGDLS and CDR2 is YYNGEE. CDR3 length: 18 residues. V shed 4 bases, J shed 1 base, and the junction held 12 bases outside the gene matches.

The CDR3 bases are TGTGCCAGCAGCTTGCTAGGGGACGATCAGCCCCAGCATTTT. Protein product: CASSLLGDDQPQHF. The chain has TRBV5-5 and TRBJ1-5; a possible D gene is TRBD1 (5 bases). Germline CDR1 SGHKS, CDR2 YYEKEE (reference sequence). V was trimmed by 1 base and J by 5 bases, leaving 10 bases between them. The CDR3 length is 14 residues.

This clonotype showed up just a few times. The chain is built from TRBV20-1 and TRBJ2-3; possible D gene TRBD1, 6 bases. Germline V CDR1 and CDR2: DFQATT, SNEGSKA (reference sequence). The CDR3 loop spans 17 amino acids. Trimming removed 3 bases from V and 0 bases from J, with 19 bases in between. The DNA for the CDR3 is TGCAGTGCTAGGTGGCCCCGGACAGCGCCCAGCACAGATACGCAGTATTTT. The encoded protein is CSARWPRTAPSTDTQYF.

The chain links TRBV29-1 to TRBJ1-2, with D possibly being TRBD1 (6 bases). Trimming shortened V by 6 bases and J by 8 bases, and 19 bases separated the two germline ends. Germline CDR1 is SQVTM and CDR2 is ANQGSEA. The CDR3 covers 13 residues. CDR3 sequence: CSVDSRGSSGYTF. In DNA, the CDR3 is TGCAGCGTGGACTCCAGGGGAAGCTCAGGCTACACCTTC.

J is TRBJ2-5 and V is TRBV29-1; perhaps TRBD2 as D (6 bases). Germline CDR1 and CDR2: SQVTM and ANQGSEA. The CDR3 has 14 residues. Trimming cost V 1 base and J 3 bases, with 12 bases left between them. The CDR3 loop is CSVEAGVMEETQYF. CDR3 nucleotide sequence: TGCAGCGTTGAAGCGGGGGTAATGGAAGAGACCCAGTACTTC.

This chain's CDR3 is CASSPRTFAGGYTF. DNA of the CDR3: TGTGCCAGCAGCCCGAGGACCTTCGCGGGTGGCTACACCTTC. This chain links TRBV12-3 or TRBV12-4 with TRBJ1-2; no clear D gene. V lost 6 bases and J lost 7, with 18 bases in between. CDR3 size: 14 residues.

The chain recombines TRBV29-1 with TRBJ1-2; 11 nucleotides line up with TRBD1. The V gene's germline CDR1 is SQVTM and CDR2 ANQGSEA. The V and J ends lost 2 bases and 3 bases, in that order; junction bases with no gene match: 5. The length of the CDR3 is 15 residues. The CDR3 protein is CSVESRDRGDYGYTF. The CDR3 DNA reads as TGCAGCGTTGAATCCCGGGACAGGGGGGACTATGGCTACACCTTC.

The V call is TRBV28, the J call TRBJ2-1; tentative D call: TRBD2 (5 bases). Trimming took 7 bases from V and 4 from J, leaving 11 bases between them. The CDR3 runs 13 residues. Germline values: CDR1 MDHEN, CDR2 SYDVKM. The CDR3 DNA is TGTGCCAGCACACCCAGCGGATACAATGAGCAGTTCTTC. Its protein is CASTPSGYNEQFF.

V is TRBV6-6 and J is TRBJ1-5, with unresolved D. Trimming left V 3 bases short and J 1 base short, with 10 bases between. The CDR3 has 15 amino acids. Germline values: CDR1 MNHNY, CDR2 SVGAGI (reference sequence). CDR3 DNA: TGTGCCAGCAGTTATTACGACCGGAGCAATCAGCCCCAGCATTTT. Its protein is CASSYYDRSNQPQHF.

This clonotype was seen a few times. V and J are TRBV4-2 and TRBJ2-1; 8 bases match TRBD2. The CDR3 totals 16 residues. V was clipped by 3 bases and J by 6 bases; unmatched bases: 10. The germline CDR1 and CDR2 sequences are LGHNA and YNFKEQ. CDR3 protein: CASSHEATGGGNEQFF. CDR3 in DNA: TGTGCCAGCAGCCACGAGGCTACGGGGGGGGGCAATGAGCAGTTCTTC.

The rearrangement uses TRBV20-1 and TRBJ2-3; 10 positions agree with TRBD2. The CDR3 has 15 amino acids. Germline V lookup: CDR1 DFQATT, CDR2 SNEGSKA (reference sequence). J gave up 1 base and V 1 base, and 2 bases lay outside the gene matches. The CDR3 nucleotides are TGCAGTGCTAGAGGGACTAGCGGAGGCACAGATACGCAGTATTTT. This gives the protein CSARGTSGGTDTQYF.

This clonotype was detected a few times. The rearrangement joins TRBV5-1 to TRBJ2-4; D is tentatively TRBD1 or TRBD2 (5 bases each). This CDR3 has 16 amino acids. The V end lost 0 bases, the J end lost 1 base, and 11 bases lay between the germline ends. Per the germline V gene, CDR1 is SGHRS and CDR2 is YFSETQ. The CDR3 DNA sequence: TGCGCCAGCAGCTTGGCCCGGGGCTCGGCCAAAAACATTCAGTACTTC. Translated: CASSLARGSAKNIQYF.

The V and J genes are TRBV27 and TRBJ1-1; D unresolved. Trimming shortened V by 2 bases and J by 7 bases, and 8 bases separated the two germline ends. This CDR3 has 12 amino acids. The germline V gene has CDR1 MNHEY and CDR2 SMNVEV (reference sequence). CDR3 bases: TGTGCCAGCAGTTTACGTGGAGTTGAAGCTTTCTTT. Its protein product is CASSLRGVEAFF.

This clonotype has just a few counts. This chain links TRBV6-2 or TRBV6-3 with TRBJ2-1; D remains ambiguous. In germline, CDR1 is MNHEY, CDR2 SVGEGT. With 0 bases removed from V and 8 bases from J, the gap between germline ends came to 11 bases. The CDR3 loop spans 14 amino acids. In nucleotides, the CDR3 is TGTGCCAGCAGTTACTCGAATACGGCGGATGAGCAGTTCTTC. Encoded protein: CASSYSNTADEQFF.

This sequence joins TRBV2 and TRBJ2-5, with 10 nucleotides matching TRBD2. The CDR3 runs 16 residues. V shed 5 bases, J shed 4 bases, and the junction held 10 bases outside the gene matches. Germline CDR1 SNHLY, CDR2 FYNNEI. CDR3: CASSWTSGRDGETQYF. CDR3 DNA sequence: TGTGCCAGCAGTTGGACTAGCGGTAGAGATGGAGAGACCCAGTACTTC.

This clonotype appeared a single time. V is TRBV12-3 or TRBV12-4 and J is TRBJ2-3; tentatively, D is TRBD1 (5 bases). The CDR3 spans 17 residues. V was pared by 3 bases and J by 3 bases, with 19 bases between. The CDR3 spells CASSLVVAGLGTDTQYF. In DNA, the CDR3 is TGTGCCAGCAGTTTGGTTGTGGCAGGGTTGGGGACAGATACGCAGTATTTT.

This clonotype was detected a few times. J is TRBJ2-3 and V is TRBV3-1; D gene ambiguous. This CDR3 is built from 13 residues. Trimming cost V 4 bases and J 0 bases, with 5 bases left between them. Germline CDR1 is LGHDT and CDR2 is YNNKEL (reference sequence). CDR3 in DNA: TGTGCCAGCAGCCGACCCAGCACAGATACGCAGTATTTT. Amino acid sequence: CASSRPSTDTQYF.

This clonotype was found a few times. The chain carries TRBV20-1 and TRBJ1-1; 7 bases match TRBD1. The germline CDR1 and CDR2 sequences are DFQATT and SNEGSKA (reference sequence). J was trimmed by 1 base and V by 1 base; bases with no gene match: 12. This CDR3 has 17 residues. The CDR3 nucleotides are TGCAGTGCTAGAGTACCAGGGGGTGGTCGGTGGAACACTGAAGCTTTCTTT. Amino acids: CSARVPGGGRWNTEAFF.